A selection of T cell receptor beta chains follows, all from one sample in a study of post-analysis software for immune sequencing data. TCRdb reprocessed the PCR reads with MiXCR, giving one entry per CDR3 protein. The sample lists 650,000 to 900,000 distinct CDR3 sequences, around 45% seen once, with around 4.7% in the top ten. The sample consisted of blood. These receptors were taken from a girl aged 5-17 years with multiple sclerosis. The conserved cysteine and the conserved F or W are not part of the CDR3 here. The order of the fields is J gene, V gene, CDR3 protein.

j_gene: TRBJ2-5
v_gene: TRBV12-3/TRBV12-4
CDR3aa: ASRGGLGEQY

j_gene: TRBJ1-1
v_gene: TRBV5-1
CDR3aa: ASSPGRGGETEAF

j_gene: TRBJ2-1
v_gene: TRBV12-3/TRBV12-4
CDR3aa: ASNHELGTGGMAEQF

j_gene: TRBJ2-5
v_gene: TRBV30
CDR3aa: AWSEETQY

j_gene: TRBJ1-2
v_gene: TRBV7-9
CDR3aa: ASSLRTGAYGYT

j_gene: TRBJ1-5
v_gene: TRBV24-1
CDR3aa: ATSDTGRRSLVGNQPQH

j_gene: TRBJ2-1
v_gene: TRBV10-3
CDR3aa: AISETGVNNEQF

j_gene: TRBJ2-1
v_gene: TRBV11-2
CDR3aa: ASSLGRLPSNEQF

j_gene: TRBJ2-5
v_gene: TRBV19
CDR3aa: ASRGLAAETQY

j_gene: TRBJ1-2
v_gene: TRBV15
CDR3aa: ATSRERGALNYGYT

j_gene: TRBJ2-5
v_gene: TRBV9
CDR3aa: ASSGPAVETQY

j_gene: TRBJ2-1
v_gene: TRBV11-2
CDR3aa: ASSLGGGRSSYNEQF

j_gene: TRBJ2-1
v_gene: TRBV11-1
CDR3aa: VSSLSPGGYNEQF

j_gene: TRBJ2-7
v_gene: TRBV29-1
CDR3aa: SVQGSGSYEQY

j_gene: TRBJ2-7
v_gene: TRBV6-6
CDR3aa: ASSSRTSGIHEQY

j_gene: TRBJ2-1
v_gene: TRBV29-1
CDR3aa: SVSTSGNSCNEQF

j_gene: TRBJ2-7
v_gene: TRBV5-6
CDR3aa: ASSSIAGGPLSYEQY

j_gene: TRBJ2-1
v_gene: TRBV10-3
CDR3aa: AISQGLAGGPYNEQF

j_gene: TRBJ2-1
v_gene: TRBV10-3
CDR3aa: AISESAVTNEQF

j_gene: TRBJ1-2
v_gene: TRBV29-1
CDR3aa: SVEKGYGYT

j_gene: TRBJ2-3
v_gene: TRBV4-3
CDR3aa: ASSQEVRGVTDTQY

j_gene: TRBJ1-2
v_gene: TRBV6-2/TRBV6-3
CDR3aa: ASSPPGGEANYGYT

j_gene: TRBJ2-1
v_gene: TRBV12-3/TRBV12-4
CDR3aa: ASSSGTSGRAEIYEQF

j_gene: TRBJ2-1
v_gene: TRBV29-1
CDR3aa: SVTQTSGYNEQF

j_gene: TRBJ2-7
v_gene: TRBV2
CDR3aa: ASSGETGGSYEQY

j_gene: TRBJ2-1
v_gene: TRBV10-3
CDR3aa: AILGEGDGNEQF

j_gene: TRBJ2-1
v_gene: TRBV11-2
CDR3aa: ASSQSIAGGNEQF

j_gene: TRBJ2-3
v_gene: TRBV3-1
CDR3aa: ASSPGDPLTDTQY

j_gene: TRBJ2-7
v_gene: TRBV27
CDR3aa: ASSPLKIDRTGYEQY

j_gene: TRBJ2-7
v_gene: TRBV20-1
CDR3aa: SAGVGDYYEQY

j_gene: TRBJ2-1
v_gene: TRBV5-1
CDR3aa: ASSLAGREAINEQF

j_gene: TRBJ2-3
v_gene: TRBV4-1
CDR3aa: ASSQDPEGTDTQY

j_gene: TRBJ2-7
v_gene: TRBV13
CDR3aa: ASSLVRLAPPYEQY

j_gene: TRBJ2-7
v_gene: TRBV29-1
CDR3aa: SVNGYSYNEQY

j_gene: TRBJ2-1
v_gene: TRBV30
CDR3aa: AWTNGLAGGNEQF

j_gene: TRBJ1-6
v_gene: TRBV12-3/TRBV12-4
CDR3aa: ASSLSSHGNSPLH

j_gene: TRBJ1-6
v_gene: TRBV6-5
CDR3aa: ASSYSRDVFTPNSPLH

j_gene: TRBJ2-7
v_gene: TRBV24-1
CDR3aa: ATSDPGTGDYEQY

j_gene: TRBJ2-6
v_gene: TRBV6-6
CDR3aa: ASSSRGEAGANVLT

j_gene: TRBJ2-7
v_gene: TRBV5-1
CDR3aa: ASSPGGGIRGEQY

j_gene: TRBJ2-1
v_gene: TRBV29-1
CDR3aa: SAGPDLGSYNEQF

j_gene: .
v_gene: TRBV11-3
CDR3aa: ASSLGLAGAHEQF

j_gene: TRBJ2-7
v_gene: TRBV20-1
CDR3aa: SASAGTPRNYEQY

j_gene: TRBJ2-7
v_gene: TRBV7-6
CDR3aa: ASSSRTSGSSEQY

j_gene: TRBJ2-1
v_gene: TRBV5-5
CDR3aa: ASSLKGAQVSYNEQF

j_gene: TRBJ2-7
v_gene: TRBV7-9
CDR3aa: ASSLATGTYEQY

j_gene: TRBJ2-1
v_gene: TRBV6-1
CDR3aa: ASPSQKRQF

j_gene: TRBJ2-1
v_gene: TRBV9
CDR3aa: ASSVGSGGSWGNEQF

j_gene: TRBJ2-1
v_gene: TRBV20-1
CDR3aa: SATGALSTPNNEQF